Sequencing of this T cell receptor beta chain was carried out in a study of T cells in Graves' hyperthyroidism and ophthalmopathy (dated by TCRdb to between 2018 and 2020). In terms of the full investigation: Peripheral blood was collected at initial diagnosis, before any treatment. A discovery cohort of about a hundred patients, about 40 with Graves' ophthalmopathy and 57 with stable Graves' hyperthyroidism, was used to find distinguishing TCR V-J signatures. Prospective prediction of ophthalmopathy was tested in an independent validation cohort consisting of fewer than 20 hyperthyroidism patients and around 16 patients who later progressed to ophthalmopathy. The 75 to 100 discovery patients were divided at random into training and test sets in a 7:3 ratio. In several Graves' hyperthyroidism patients, the study also compared T-cell repertoires from thyroid tissue with T-cell repertoires from blood. After blood sampling, hyperthyroidism patients were treated with methimazole at a starting dose of 30 mg daily, and ophthalmopathy patients were treated with high-dose intravenous methylprednisolone. The paper reports TCR Vbeta CDR3 sequencing of roughly 140 peripheral blood samples: under 45 ophthalmopathy, about 75 hyperthyroidism and 17 progressor patients.

Stable Graves' hyperthyroidism was defined as the absence of progression to ophthalmopathy over 18 months of follow-up. The hyperthyroidism patients were between 18 and 65 years old and newly diagnosed, with a disease duration of less than 2 months. Any patient with an uncontrolled infection, another autoimmune disease, pregnancy or lactation was excluded. Diagnoses relied on clinical symptoms, serum thyroxine and TRAb, thyroid ultrasound and orbital computed tomography. PBMCs were isolated from 10 ml of fresh peripheral blood by Ficoll-Paque density gradient centrifugation. Trizol reagent was used to extract total RNA, and RNA quality was then checked on an Agilent 2100 Bioanalyzer. What the research found in general, with its limitations: No statistical method was used to set the sample size in advance, and investigators knew the group allocation. During validation, the model predicted progression to ophthalmopathy a median of approximately 6 months ahead of onset, with more than 55% sensitivity and 72% to 80% specificity. Most expanded thyroid clonotypes (frequency above 0.001) were also detected in blood, a finding suggesting that blood repertoires may reflect thyroid immune responses. A 13 V-J signature model separated ophthalmopathy from stable hyperthyroidism, with roughly 88% sensitivity and roughly 84% specificity in cross-validation and 80%/75% in testing.

This clonotype occurred many times. What this receptor recognizes is not known. No much larger clonotype is one base removed from it; base qualities were not supplied. From a lookup of the germline V gene, CDR1 and CDR2 are SGHAT and FQNNGV. The CDR3 numbers 13 residues from cysteine through phenylalanine. Only CDR3 DNA is held: 39 bases, read in frame from base 1. Between the V and J ends, shortened by 1 base and 7 bases respectively, the junction contains 10 bases. The TCR beta CDR3 regions were amplified from RNA transcripts. A first-round RT-PCR of the TCR CDR3 used the HTBI primer set with the Qiagen OneStep RT-PCR kit. Libraries were constructed in a second round of multiplex PCR, after which size selection and purification were carried out. Paired-end sequencing of the libraries was performed with 100 bp reads on an Illumina HiSeq2000. Processing in the source paper ran as follows. SOAPnuke was used to process the raw data, throwing out any read that contained adapters or uncalled bases, had a mean Phred below 15, or lacked an exact constant-primer or identifier match. High-quality paired reads were merged using COPE v1.2.5, and each unique nucleotide sequence was defined as a clonotype. Clonotypes were aligned to IMGT TRBV, TRBD and TRBJ reference segments using MiTCR v1.1. Analysis was restricted to V-J combinations with a frequency above 0.0001, which covered just over 98% of repertoires. A TCS score was defined as the ratio between F50 (clonal expansion) and ExV (chaos), using BLOSUM62-based TCRdist between CDR3 peptides within each V-J. Welch's t-statistics and random forest reduced around 520 V-J features to 10 to 15, which were used in a naive Bayes classifier (R e1071). TCRdb reworked the public reads: Q25 trimming with fastp, MiXCR clone assembly, productive beta chains retained. CDR3 protein sequences are deduplicated, and each keeps its most common genes and DNA. V and J calls and clone size were set by TCRdb, not the authors. This sample lists a few hundred thousand distinct CDR3 sequences; less than 25% were detected once. The top ten clones comprise roughly 29% of the sample.

The origin of this receptor is a man in his late teens or twenties with Graves' hyperthyroidism. The sample comprised blood. The receptor chain draws on TRBV11-2 and TRBJ1-2; no D gene can be assigned with confidence. The CDR3 has the sequence CASSLGFRTGYTF. The sequenced DNA is TGTGCCAGCAGCTTAGGGTTCAGAACTGGCTACACCTTC.